The 10 T cell receptor beta chains below come from one sample, sequenced in a study of T cell responses to AZD1222 COVID-19 vaccine. Method: immunoSEQ multiplex PCR; TCRdb's copy keeps in-frame clones and lacks some. The sample yields about 120,000 clones, roughly 90% seen once. Specimen: peripheral blood, collected on day 0 of AZD1222 vaccination. The receptors here all came from an adult in good health.

This clone occurred once. The gene calls are TRBV7-2 and TRBJ2-7, with 9 bases matching TRBD2. Germline assignment: CDR1 SGHTA and CDR2 FQGNSA. Trimming at V came to 5 bases and at J to 4 bases, leaving 6 bases not matched to a gene. This CDR3 comprises 14 residues. The CDR3 spells CASSISGRGYEQYF. DNA for the CDR3: TGTGCCAGCAGCATTAGCGGGAGAGGATACGAGCAGTACTTC.

The genes are TRBV9 and TRBJ2-3; D may be TRBD2 (5 bases). The CDR3 has 15 amino acids. Trimming removed 0 bases at V and 6 bases at J, with 14 bases between. Germline V CDR1 and CDR2: SGDLS, YYNGEE. CDR3 sequence: CASSVAVRESDTQYF. The CDR3 region has the DNA TGTGCCAGCAGCGTAGCGGTAAGGGAGTCGGATACGCAGTATTTT.

The chain employs TRBV7-9 and TRBJ1-1, with D possibly being TRBD1 (5 bases). The CDR3 loop spans 15 amino acids. Looked up from germline, CDR1 is SEHNR and CDR2 is FQNEAQ (reference sequence). V gave up 1 base and J gave up 3 bases, with 12 bases separating them. CDR3 nucleotides: TGTGCCAGCAGCTTAGGAAGGGGATCTGACACTGAAGCTTTCTTT. As protein: CASSLGRGSDTEAFF. The full variable domain, its missing parts supplied by reference TRBV7-9 and TRBJ1-1, is DTGVSQNPRHKITKRGQNVTFRCDPISEHNRLYWYRQTLGQGPEFLTYFQNEAQLEKSRLLSDRFSAERPKGSFSTLEIQRTEQGDSAMYLCASSLGRGSDTEAFFGQGTRLTVV.

This sequence joins TRBV7-2 and TRBJ2-5, with D perhaps matching TRBD2 (6 bases). Germline lookup yields CDR1 SGHTA and CDR2 FQGNSA. Trimming took off 6 bases at V and 5 bases at J, with 16 bases between the two ends. The CDR3 contains 14 residues. The CDR3 nucleotides are TGTGCCAGCAGGGGGAGGCAGGGCACGGAGACCCAGTACTTC. It translates to CASRGRQGTETQYF.

The V and J genes are TRBV10-3 and TRBJ1-1, with D unclear. The length of the CDR3 is 14 residues. V was trimmed by 2 bases and J by 1 base, leaving 8 bases between them. The germline V gene has CDR1 ENHRY and CDR2 SYGVKD. CDR3 bases: TGTGCCATCAGTGAGGACACAAGGAACACTGAAGCTTTCTTT. Its translation: CAISEDTRNTEAFF.

J is TRBJ2-1 and V is TRBV29-1, with a possible D match to TRBD2 (6 bases). In germline, CDR1 is SQVTM, CDR2 ANQGSEA. V was clipped by 6 bases and J by 6 bases, with 18 bases between them. The CDR3 contains 14 residues. CDR3 sequence reads: CSVGLGTGINEQFF. CDR3 coding DNA: TGCAGCGTCGGTCTCGGGACTGGAATCAATGAGCAGTTCTTC.

The V call is TRBV7-9, the J call TRBJ2-7, with unresolved D. The CDR3 has 13 amino acids. V gave up 5 bases and J gave up 6 bases, with 14 bases separating them. CDR1 is SEHNR and CDR2 is FQNEAQ in the germline V gene (reference sequence). The CDR3: CASSPSSRIEQYF. The CDR3, as DNA: TGTGCCAGCAGCCCCTCCTCCAGAATCGAGCAGTACTTC. The full variable domain, in which reference TRBV7-9 and TRBJ2-7 provide the parts outside the CDR3, is DTGVSQNPRHKITKRGQNVTFRCDPISEHNRLYWYRQTLGQGPEFLTYFQNEAQLEKSRLLSDRFSAERPKGSFSTLEIQRTEQGDSAMYLCASSPSSRIEQYFGPGTRLTVT.

The chain carries TRBV28 and TRBJ2-7; 10 bases line up with TRBD1. The junction had 8 bases not matched to a gene; V was cut back by 5 bases and J by 1 base. Germline values: CDR1 MDHEN, CDR2 SYDVKM. The CDR3 consists of 16 residues. CDR3 coding DNA: TGTGCCAGCAGTGATAACCCGGGACAGGGGTCCTACGAGCAGTACTTC. It specifies CASSDNPGQGSYEQYF.

The chain carries TRBV29-1 and TRBJ2-3; a possible D gene is TRBD2 (5 bases). Trimming took off 6 bases at V and 4 bases at J, with 11 bases between the two ends. Per germline, CDR1 SQVTM and CDR2 ANQGSEA. This CDR3 comprises 12 residues. The CDR3 here is CSVPGKADTQYF. The DNA for the CDR3 is TGCAGCGTCCCCGGGAAGGCAGATACGCAGTATTTT.

The V gene is TRBV19, the J gene TRBJ2-7, with a weak D call TRBD1 (6 bases). Germline-derived CDR1 and CDR2 are LNHDA and SQIVND (reference sequence). V lost 6 bases, J lost 4 bases, and 16 bases lay in between. This CDR3 has 14 amino acids. Here the CDR3 reads CASSELDSLYEQYF. The CDR3 region has the DNA TGTGCCAGTAGCGAACTGGACAGCTTATACGAGCAGTACTTC.